This T cell receptor beta chain comes out of a study of blood T cell repertoires in COVID-19. Study overall: The United States, Italy and Spain were the sources of the acute and convalescent COVID-19 samples. Sources were T cells, B-cell-depleted T cells, or PBMCs; the material itself was cDNA or gDNA.

V trimming: 6 bases; J trimming: 2 bases; junction bases outside the gene matches: 3. This CDR3 has 15 amino acids. Per the germline V gene, CDR1 is MNHEY and CDR2 is SMNVEV (reference sequence). Authors' data handling: Quantification of nucleated cells was approximated via reference gene primer amplification. Only in-frame clones appear in the TCRdb table, and some are missing; sequencing was by immunoSEQ multiplex PCR. Clone size and V and J calls were adopted from that table, with D and trimming inferred from the DNA. The repertoire includes 70,000 to 80,000 clones, around 83% of them detected once, and about 43% sits in the top ten.

This sequence originates from an elderly man with acute or convalescent COVID-19. Material for sequencing was peripheral blood. This rearrangement joins TRBV27 to TRBJ2-5, with 13 bases matching TRBD2. The CDR3 region is CASRLLAGGQETQYF. In DNA form, the CDR3 reads TGTGCCAGCAGACTACTAGCGGGGGGGCAAGAGACCCAGTACTTC.